The clone carrying this TCR beta chain was seen repeatedly, ten times or more. Using unique molecular identifiers, the investigators prepared the TCRbeta library. MiXCR, run by TCRdb on the PCR reads, gives a single entry per CDR3 protein. Altogether roughly 100,000 distinct CDR3 sequences are present, 7% to 9% being singletons, with the ten largest covering 6.9%. The sample belongs to a study of T-cell reconstitution after alpha-beta-depleted transplantation in children. With 4 bases removed from V and 0 bases from J, the gap between germline ends came to 13 bases. There are 16 residues in the CDR3. The germline CDR1 and CDR2 sequences are MDHEN and SYDVKM.

The sequencing here drew on PBMCs from the stem cell graft donor, taken from the stem cell graft. This TCR was recovered from a human donor who donated a stem cell graft to a child with congenital amegakaryocytic thrombocytopenia. J is TRBJ2-1 and V is TRBV28; possible D gene TRBD2, 5 bases. This CDR3 is CASSSQLGSSYNEQFF. The CDR3 DNA reads TGTGCCAGCAGTTCACAACTAGGGAGCTCCTACAATGAGCAGTTCTTC.